The 27 T cell receptor beta chains presented below share a single source sample, sequenced in a study of graft-versus-host responses after intestinal transplantation. Their specific antigens are unknown. Measured with immunoSEQ multiplex PCR; TCRdb has only the in-frame clones, and not every one. The sample includes 90,000 to 120,000 clones, over 80% of them seen just once. The material sequenced was unstimulated CD4+ T cells sorted from spleen or lymph node cells, taken before transplant. The receptors were gathered from a human donor who was the organ donor for an intestinal transplant.

The chain uses TRBV2 and TRBJ2-3; the D gene is possibly TRBD1 (5 bases). Trimming cost V 10 bases and J 6 bases, with 17 bases left between them. Germline CDR1 reads SNHLY; CDR2 reads FYNNEI. The CDR3 has 13 residues. This CDR3 reads CATRAAPRDTQYF. CDR3 in DNA: TGTGCCACCAGGGCGGCTCCTAGGGATACGCAGTATTTT.

This clone occurred once. The chain's CDR3 is CASSSTLAQETQYF. DNA of the CDR3: TGTGCCAGCAGTTCAACACTAGCACAAGAGACCCAGTACTTC. The chain combines TRBV11-2 with TRBJ2-5; perhaps TRBD2 as D (6 bases). This CDR3 region has 14 residues. V was trimmed by 6 bases and J by 2 bases, leaving 13 bases between them. Germline values: CDR1 SGHAT, CDR2 FQNNGV.

The chain is built from TRBV25-1 and TRBJ1-2; 10 bases align to TRBD1. J gave up 7 bases and V 7 bases, and 9 bases lay outside the gene matches. CDR1 and CDR2 from the germline V gene are MGHDK and SYGVNS. The CDR3 contains 14 residues. CDR3 residues: CASTLSGTGAGYTF. The CDR3 DNA is TGTGCCAGCACCCTGAGCGGGACAGGGGCTGGCTACACCTTC.

This clone is a singleton in its sample. The chain's CDR3 is CASSMDDRGYTF. Written as DNA, the CDR3 is TGTGCCAGTAGTATGGACGACCGAGGCTACACCTTC. The rearrangement joins TRBV19 to TRBJ1-2; D not resolved. This CDR3 has 12 residues. Trimming cost V 3 bases and J 8 bases, with 10 bases left between them. Germline-derived CDR1 and CDR2 are LNHDA and SQIVND (reference sequence).

The chain couples TRBV28 to TRBJ2-5, with 7 positions matching TRBD1. This CDR3 comprises 15 residues. After removal of 8 bases from V and 5 bases from J, the junction contained 14 bases not matched to a gene. Germline lookup yields CDR1 MDHEN and CDR2 SYDVKM. The CDR3 protein is CASAQGGWDEETQYF. CDR3 in DNA: TGTGCCAGCGCCCAAGGGGGCTGGGATGAGGAGACCCAGTACTTC.

V and J are TRBV11-2 and TRBJ2-1; TRBD1 aligns across 9 bases. The junction had 15 bases not matched to a gene; V was cut back by 3 bases and J by 3 bases. CDR3 size: 19 residues. Germline CDR1 reads SGHAT; CDR2 reads FQNNGV. The CDR3 nucleotides are TGTGCCAGCAGCTTTCAAGGACAGGGGAAGAGGGGGGTCTACAATGAGCAGTTCTTC. This translates into CASSFQGQGKRGVYNEQFF.

The chain combines TRBV5-4 with TRBJ1-2; 8 bases align to TRBD1. Unmatched junction bases numbered 0, after V lost 2 bases and J lost 0 bases. Looked up from germline, CDR1 is SGHNT and CDR2 is YYREEE (reference sequence). The length of the CDR3 is 14 residues. DNA of the CDR3: TGTGCCAGCAGCTTACAGGGGGCTAACTATGGCTACACCTTC. Residues: CASSLQGANYGYTF.

The table lists this clone with a few counts. This rearrangement joins TRBV7-9 to TRBJ2-5, with 9 nucleotides matching TRBD2. Germline CDR1 and CDR2: SEHNR and FQNEAQ (reference sequence). The V gene end was trimmed by 6 bases and the J gene end by 4 bases; junction bases not matched to a gene: 15. This CDR3 region has 17 residues. The CDR3 region is CASSPTRLAGGPETQYF. The CDR3 nucleotides are TGTGCCAGCAGTCCTACTAGGTTGGCGGGGGGGCCAGAGACCCAGTACTTC.

The V call is TRBV2, the J call TRBJ1-4; tentatively, D is TRBD1 (6 bases). V lost 6 bases to trimming and J lost 7 bases, with 12 bases between them. This CDR3 is 13 amino acids long. Looked up from germline, CDR1 is SNHLY and CDR2 is FYNNEI. In nucleotides, the CDR3 is TGTGCCAGCAGGGGCAGGGGTGGTGAAAAACTGTTTTTT. It specifies CASRGRGGEKLFF.

This chain links TRBV2 with TRBJ2-2; no clear D. Germline V gives CDR1 SNHLY, CDR2 FYNNEI. Trimming left V 4 bases short and J 3 bases short, with 12 bases between. This CDR3 is 15 amino acids long. The CDR3 DNA reads as TGTGCCAGCAGTGTCGGTTATCTCGACACCGGGGAGCTGTTTTTT. As protein: CASSVGYLDTGELFF.

This rearrangement joins TRBV4-1 to TRBJ1-2; D remains unclear. Trimming shortened V by 1 base and J by 0 bases, and 12 bases separated the two germline ends. CDR3 length equals 16 residues. Germline V gene sequence: CDR1 MGHRA, CDR2 YSYEKL. This chain's CDR3 is CASSQGNGPANYGYTF. DNA of the CDR3: TGCGCCAGCAGCCAAGGCAACGGGCCGGCTAACTATGGCTACACCTTC.

The chain joins TRBV18 to TRBJ2-7, with 10 bases identical to TRBD2. The CDR3 has 15 residues. V lost 4 bases to trimming and J lost 4 bases; unmatched junction nucleotides: 7. The V gene's germline CDR1 is KGHSH and CDR2 LQKENI. The CDR3 sequence is CASSLASGSGYEQYF. CDR3 nucleotides: TGTGCCAGCTCACTAGCTAGCGGGAGTGGGTACGAGCAGTACTTC.

This rearrangement joins TRBV15 to TRBJ2-3; D not resolved. The ends were cut back, 2 bases at V and 5 bases at J, with 23 bases in the middle. Germline V gives CDR1 LNHNV, CDR2 YYDKDF (reference sequence). This CDR3 is built from 18 residues. CDR3 region: CATSRSIWTNAEGDTQYF. In nucleotides, the CDR3 is TGTGCCACCAGCAGATCGATTTGGACGAATGCAGAAGGAGATACGCAGTATTTT.

The chain has TRBV5-4 and TRBJ2-2, with 7 bases fitting TRBD2. Trimming took 4 bases from V and 8 from J; bases not matched to a gene: 2. Per the germline V gene, CDR1 is SGHNT and CDR2 is YYREEE (reference sequence). The CDR3 runs 12 residues. CDR3 loop: CASSAGVGELFF. The CDR3 bases are TGTGCCAGCAGCGCGGGGGTTGGGGAGCTGTTTTTT.

The rearrangement uses TRBV11-3 and TRBJ1-3; no firm D call. Trimming removed 5 bases at V and 3 bases at J, with 14 bases between. CDR3 length: 15 residues. From germline, CDR1 is SGHNT and CDR2 YENEEA. The CDR3 is CASSPSRGGGNTIYF. The DNA for the CDR3 is TGTGCCAGCAGCCCCTCCCGGGGAGGTGGAAACACCATATATTTT.

The CDR3 region is CASSQDGGGNYGYTF. CDR3 bases: TGCGCCAGCAGCCAAGATGGGGGAGGGAACTATGGCTACACCTTC. The rearrangement joins TRBV4-1 to TRBJ1-2, with a possible D match to TRBD1 (5 bases). Trimming pared 0 bases from V and 2 bases from J, leaving 10 bases between. Germline loops: CDR1 MGHRA, CDR2 YSYEKL. This CDR3 spans 15 amino acids.

This clone was observed a handful of times. The chain recombines TRBV5-4 with TRBJ2-7, with D perhaps assigned TRBD1 or TRBD2 (5 bases each). Germline lookup yields CDR1 SGHNT and CDR2 YYREEE (reference sequence). This CDR3 contains 14 residues. Between the trimmed V and J ends, which lost 0 bases and 6 bases, there was a span of 13 bases. The CDR3 protein is CASSLAAGRGEQYF. In nucleotides, the CDR3 is TGTGCCAGCAGCTTGGCAGCAGGGAGAGGCGAGCAGTACTTC.

The gene calls are TRBV6-1 and TRBJ1-4; D ambiguous. The ends were cut back, 5 bases at V and 3 bases at J, with 13 bases in the middle. In germline, CDR1 is MNHNS, CDR2 SASEGT. This CDR3 region has 15 residues. In nucleotides, the CDR3 is TGTGCCAGCAGTTCTAGACTGCAGGCTAATGAAAAACTGTTTTTT. Translation: CASSSRLQANEKLFF.

This clone was counted a single time. The chain couples TRBV10-3 to TRBJ1-2, with 11 bases that match TRBD1. The CDR3 is made up of 19 amino acids. Germline CDR1 reads ENHRY; CDR2 reads SYGVKD. Unmatched junction bases numbered 17, after V lost 0 bases and J lost 8 bases. The CDR3: CAISESDSRWTGGMRGYTF. CDR3 coding DNA: TGTGCCATCAGTGAGTCGGACTCGCGTTGGACAGGGGGCATGAGGGGCTACACCTTC.

This sequence joins TRBV7-9 and TRBJ2-2; 7 bases line up with TRBD1. This CDR3 contains 15 residues. From germline, CDR1 is SEHNR and CDR2 FQNEAQ (reference sequence). The CDR3 sequence: CATSRTGLNTGELFF. The DNA for the CDR3 is TGTGCGACGTCCCGGACAGGTCTGAACACCGGGGAGCTGTTTTTT.

V and J are TRBV7-3 and TRBJ2-3; D is unclear. V lost 2 bases and J lost 6, with 9 bases in between. The CDR3 spans 13 residues. CDR1 is SGHTA and CDR2 is FQGTGA in the germline V gene. The CDR3, as DNA: TGTGCCAGCAGCTTAGAAGCAACGGATACGCAGTATTTT. Protein sequence: CASSLEATDTQYF.

The chain recombines TRBV5-1 with TRBJ2-7; perhaps TRBD2 as D (6 bases). The germline V gene encodes CDR1 SGHRS and CDR2 YFSETQ. The CDR3 runs to 17 residues. V lost 6 bases, J lost 0 bases, and 22 bases lay in between. The CDR3: CASTAGIPRRGSYEQYF. Written as DNA, the CDR3 is TGCGCCAGCACGGCGGGAATCCCACGAAGGGGCTCCTACGAGCAGTACTTC. The whole variable domain, filled in from reference TRBV5-1 and TRBJ2-7, reads KAGVTQTPRYLIKTRGQQVTLSCSPISGHRSVSWYQQTPGQGLQFLFEYFSETQRNKGNFPGRFSGRQFSNSRSEMNVSTLELGDSALYLCASTAGIPRRGSYEQYFGPGTRLTVT.

This clone was observed once. The chain combines TRBV6-6 with TRBJ2-5; TRBD1 aligns across 8 bases. Unmatched junction bases numbered 10, after V lost 11 bases and J lost 5 bases. Germline V lookup: CDR1 MNHNY, CDR2 SVGAGI (reference sequence). The CDR3 totals 13 residues. DNA for the CDR3: TGTGCCTCCGCCCAGGGGGCTGGGGAGACCCAGTACTTC. This encodes CASAQGAGETQYF.

The chain links TRBV2 to TRBJ1-5; TRBD1 matches at 9 bases. The CDR3 sequence is 15 residues long. The ends lost 3 bases at V and 2 bases at J; junction bases unmatched: 2. Per germline, CDR1 SNHLY and CDR2 FYNNEI. CDR3 sequence: CASSDRTGGNQPQHF. The CDR3 bases are TGTGCCAGCAGTGATAGGACAGGGGGCAATCAGCCCCAGCATTTT.

A few counts support this clone. The chain is built from TRBV19 and TRBJ2-2; D may be TRBD2 (5 bases). Trimming left V 4 bases short and J 9 bases short, with 12 bases between. The CDR3 totals 13 residues. Per the germline V gene, CDR1 is LNHDA and CDR2 is SQIVND (reference sequence). CDR3: CASSREEVRELFF. CDR3 in DNA: TGTGCCAGTAGTAGAGAGGAGGTCAGGGAGCTGTTTTTT.

The chain links TRBV28 to TRBJ1-1; no firm D call. Trimming shortened V by 4 bases and J by 1 base, and 7 bases separated the two germline ends. CDR1 and CDR2 (germline): MDHEN, SYDVKM. The CDR3 totals 13 residues. CDR3 sequence reads: CASSSRRNTEAFF. The DNA for the CDR3 is TGTGCCAGCAGTTCTCGCAGGAACACTGAAGCTTTCTTT.

V usage is TRBV9 and J usage is TRBJ1-2; a possible D gene is TRBD1 (5 bases). From germline, CDR1 is SGDLS and CDR2 YYNGEE. Trimming shortened V by 4 bases and J by 8 bases, and 18 bases separated the two germline ends. The CDR3 runs 14 residues. CDR3 residues: CASSTHSGTRGYTF. The CDR3 region has the DNA TGTGCCAGCAGCACTCACAGCGGGACGAGAGGCTACACCTTC. The whole variable domain, remainder taken from reference TRBV9 and TRBJ1-2, is DSGVTQTPKHLITATGQRVTLRCSPRSGDLSVYWYQQSLDQGLQFLIQYYNGEERAKGNILERFSAQQFPDLHSELNLSSLELGDSALYFCASSTHSGTRGYTFGSGTRLTVV.